Listed below are T cell receptor beta chains from one sample, sequenced in a study of T-cell memory formation after mild COVID-19. TCRdb reanalysed the 5' RACE reads using MiXCR and keeps one entry per CDR3 protein. The table records fewer than 150,000 distinct CDR3 sequences, roughly 6.2% of them present only once. The sample comprised PBMCs or a T cell subset sorted from them (not recorded which). These TCRs come from an adult woman who had mild COVID-19 (a few samples of this study predate the infection). Cell type and time point are not known. Each CDR3 is given with its conserved first and last residue. D genes are given only for firm matches. Not every row has a clone size; where given, it reads once, few, many or a size class.

V,size,D,J,DNA,CDR3
TRBV24-1,many,NA,TRBJ1-5,TGTGCCACCAGTGATTCGGGCAGGGGACACAATCAGCCCCAGCATTTT,CATSDSGRGHNQPQHF
TRBV7-3,many,NA,TRBJ1-4,TGTGCCAGCAGCTTAAATTCCCAGGGTGGGAGTGAAAAACTGTTTTTT,CASSLNSQGGSEKLFF
TRBV7-2,few,TRBD2,TRBJ2-1,TGTGCCAGCGGCCCACGAAGCGGGACGAATGAGCAGTTCTTC,CASGPRSGTNEQFF
TRBV6-5,many,NA,TRBJ1-1,TGTGCCTGCTCAGGGAATCGGAACACTGAAGCTTTCTTT,CACSGNRNTEAFF
TRBV6-2/TRBV6-3,few,NA,TRBJ1-1,TGTGCCAGCAGTTATACCCAACTGCGGAATGAAGCTTTCTTT,CASSYTQLRNEAFF
TRBV7-2,many,TRBD2,TRBJ2-7,TGTGCCAGCAGGTTCGCAACCGGGACTAGCAGCGAGCAGTACTTC,CASRFATGTSSEQYF
TRBV20-1,many,TRBD2,TRBJ2-5,TGCAGTGCTAGACATAGCGGGAGGAGCCAGTACTTC,CSARHSGRSQYF
TRBV7-9,many,NA,TRBJ2-5,TGTGCCAGCACCGGACCGTCGGAGACCCAGTACTTC,CASTGPSETQYF
TRBV29-1,few,TRBD1,TRBJ1-1,TGCAGCGCCGGACAGGGATCATTTAACACTGAAGCTTTCTTT,CSAGQGSFNTEAFF
TRBV5-5,few,NA,TRBJ2-1,TGTGCCAGCAGCTTGTGGGGCAGGGACAATGAGCAGTTCTTC,CASSLWGRDNEQFF
TRBV6-2/TRBV6-3,few,NA,TRBJ1-1,TGTGCCAGCAGTCGGACTGCCCAGGAGGCTTTCTTT,CASSRTAQEAFF
TRBV14,NA,NA,TRBJ2-7,TGTGCCAGCAGCCAAGACACGGTAGGGACCTACGAGCAGTACTTC,CASSQDTVGTYEQYF
TRBV6-1,few,TRBD1,TRBJ2-1,TGTGCCAGCAGTGAGCAGGGGGATGAGCAGTTCTTC,CASSEQGDEQFF
TRBV15,NA,NA,TRBJ2-1,TGTGCCACCAGCGGAGGGAGCGCGGGCAATGAGCAGTTCTTC,CATSGGSAGNEQFF
TRBV6-6,few,NA,TRBJ2-1,TGTGCCAGCAGTTACGGGACGGCTGAGCAGTTCTTC,CASSYGTAEQFF
TRBV12-3/TRBV12-4,NA,TRBD1,TRBJ1-6,TGTGCCAGTGGTTCTTTGTTCGGGGACAGCCATAATTCACCCCTCCACTTT,CASGSLFGDSHNSPLHF
TRBV24-1,few,NA,TRBJ2-1,TGTGCCACCAGTGACACCTCGCGAGGGGGGGCCAATGAGCAGTTCTTC,CATSDTSRGGANEQFF
TRBV20-1,few,NA,TRBJ1-2,TGCAGTGCTAGAGATTGGCAGATGGTCGACTATGGCTACACCTTC,CSARDWQMVDYGYTF
TRBV2,NA,NA,TRBJ1-1,TGTGCCACAAAAGGGGGGGACACTGAAGCTTTCTTT,CATKGGDTEAFF
TRBV7-3,many,TRBD2,TRBJ2-1,TGTGCCAGCAGCTTTGTAGGGACTAGATTATCGCATGAGCAGTTCTTC,CASSFVGTRLSHEQFF
TRBV7-3,many,TRBD2,TRBJ2-4,TGTGCCAGCAGCCCTCGGGGAGGGGATGTGAACATTCAGTACTTC,CASSPRGGDVNIQYF
TRBV20-1,NA,TRBD2,TRBJ2-2,TGCAGTGCTAGAGCACCGGGACTAGCGGGGGGGCCGTACCCCGGGGAGCTGTTTTTT,CSARAPGLAGGPYPGELFF
TRBV5-1,NA,TRBD2,TRBJ2-7,TGCGCCAGCAGCTTGGCTCCAGGGACTAGAGATGAGCAGTACTTC,CASSLAPGTRDEQYF
TRBV3-1,NA,TRBD1,TRBJ1-2,TGTGCCAGCAGCCACCGGGACAGGCACTATGGCTACACCTTC,CASSHRDRHYGYTF
TRBV7-7,NA,NA,TRBJ2-1,TGTGCCAGCAGCTTAGCGGGACTCAACAATGAGCAGTTCTTC,CASSLAGLNNEQFF
TRBV2,few,TRBD1,TRBJ2-1,TGTGCCAGCAAAAGACAGGGTGTAGTGGATGAGCAGTTCTTC,CASKRQGVVDEQFF
TRBV7-3,many,TRBD1,TRBJ2-1,TGTGCCAGCAGCCAGACAGGGGGCTCGAGCAATGAGCAGTTCTTC,CASSQTGGSSNEQFF
TRBV7-9,few,NA,TRBJ2-2,TGTGCCAGCAGCCAAGTCGCGATTGGGAACACCGGGGAGCTGTTTTTT,CASSQVAIGNTGELFF
TRBV24-1,few,NA,TRBJ2-3,TGTGCCACCAGTGTCCCGGACAGTCCAGATACGCAGTATTTT,CATSVPDSPDTQYF
TRBV3-1,NA,NA,TRBJ2-5,TGTGCCAGCAGCCAAGCAGGAGGGATAGAGACCCAGTACTTC,CASSQAGGIETQYF
TRBV6-5,many,TRBD1,TRBJ2-7,TGTGCCAGCAGGAGGACAGGGTTTTACTACGAGCAGTACTTC,CASRRTGFYYEQYF
TRBV5-1,NA,TRBD2,TRBJ2-1,TGCGCCAGCAGCTGGAGGGCGGGAGGCTCCTACAATGAGCAGTTCTTC,CASSWRAGGSYNEQFF
TRBV5-1,many,NA,TRBJ1-2,TGCGCCAGCAGCCAACTTACCCCGGACTATGGCTACACCTTC,CASSQLTPDYGYTF
TRBV20-1,few,NA,TRBJ2-3,TGCAGTGCTAGGGTTCCGGGGGCAGATACGCAGTATTTT,CSARVPGADTQYF
TRBV7-3,many,TRBD1,TRBJ2-5,TGTGCCAGCAGCCCCCAGGGGGTTGGAGAGACCCAGTACTTC,CASSPQGVGETQYF
TRBV4-3,many,TRBD1,TRBJ2-2,TGCGCCAGCAGCCAAGGGCAGGGGGCTAACACCGGGGAGCTGTTTTTT,CASSQGQGANTGELFF
TRBV5-5,few,TRBD2,TRBJ2-5,TGTGCCAGCAGCTTGGGGCCCCCTAGCGGGGTCCGAGAGACCCAGTACTTC,CASSLGPPSGVRETQYF
TRBV6-5,many,NA,TRBJ2-7,TGTGCCAGCAGAGTTACGGGGGGCGGTTCCTACGAGCAGTACTTC,CASRVTGGGSYEQYF